This passage covers 5 T cell receptor beta chains from one sample sequenced in a study of beta chain features in type 1 diabetes. Study observations and caveats: Type 1 diabetes patients showed a moderate but significant shortening of TCRB CDR3s in all four CD4+ subsets.

No antigen has been identified for these receptors. The isolated RNA, all of it, was reverse transcribed, so expressed TCRB transcripts were what got sequenced. TCRdb's table, derived via immunoSEQ multiplex PCR, lists solely in-frame clones and lacks some. Of 200,000 to 300,000 clones in the sample, roughly 20% are singletons; the top ten hold less than 0.035%. The sample consisted of naive CD4+ T cells from blood. These receptors were collected from a woman aged 40 to 50 with type 1 diabetes.

V usage is TRBV30 and J usage is TRBJ1-4; weak D call: TRBD1 (5 bases). Germline assignment: CDR1 GTSNPN and CDR2 SVGIG (reference sequence). V was cut by 4 bases and J by 0 bases, with 24 bases left in between. CDR3 length: 19 amino acids. DNA for the CDR3: TGTGCCTGGACATACGTAGGTTTGGTGGGGGGAACAACTAATGAAAAACTGTTTTTT. As protein: CAWTYVGLVGGTTNEKLFF.

This chain connects TRBV5-6 to TRBJ2-3; TRBD1 is a possible D gene (6 bases). The germline V gene has CDR1 SGHDT and CDR2 YYEEEE. V was pared by 3 bases and J by 2 bases, with 13 bases between. The length of the CDR3 is 15 residues. CDR3 amino acids: CASSYTGQITDTQYF. CDR3 sequence (DNA): TGTGCCAGCAGCTATACGGGACAAATCACAGATACGCAGTATTTT.

The chain combines TRBV9 with TRBJ2-7; 7 bases fit TRBD1. The germline gives CDR1 SGDLS, CDR2 YYNGEE. This CDR3 comprises 14 residues. The V segment lost 3 bases and the J segment 4 bases; nucleotides outside the gene matches: 7. This CDR3 reads CASSAHGTDYEQYF. CDR3 sequence (DNA): TGTGCCAGCAGCGCCCACGGGACAGATTACGAGCAGTACTTC.

The gene calls are TRBV7-9 and TRBJ2-7; a weak D match, TRBD2 (6 bases). The CDR3 sequence is 14 residues long. V lost 6 bases and J lost 6, with 18 bases in between. Germline CDR1 reads SEHNR; CDR2 reads FQNEAQ (reference sequence). As DNA, the CDR3 is TGTGCCAGCAGATCCAATGCGGGGACTGTCGAGCAGTACTTC. Translation gives CASRSNAGTVEQYF.

The chain joins TRBV4-3 to TRBJ2-1; TRBD2 aligns across 9 bases. CDR3 length equals 16 residues. V lost 1 base, J lost 9 bases, and 10 bases stayed unmatched. Germline CDR1 and CDR2: LGHNA and YSLEER. CDR3 region: CASSQVLFSGGREQFF. In DNA, the CDR3 is TGCGCCAGCAGCCAAGTTTTGTTTAGCGGGGGACGTGAGCAGTTCTTC.